Listed below are T cell receptor beta chains from one sample, sequenced in a study of cytomegalovirus exposure and HLA in healthy donors. This table comes from immunoSEQ multiplex PCR, and its TCRdb copy is limited to in-frame clones, with some not included. The sample lists 150,000 to 180,000 clones, 80% occurring once. The sequenced sample was PBMCs. Receptors originate from a young man in good health and CMV-seropositive. The CDR3 runs from the conserved cysteine through the conserved F or W. D genes are given only for firm matches. For some rows the clone size is stated as once, few or many, or as a class when expanded; others skip it.

cdr3_aa: CASTRDRGFSYEQYF; cdr3_nt: TGTGCCAGCACCCGGGACAGGGGCTTCTCCTACGAGCAGTACTTC; j_call: TRBJ2-7; d_call: TRBD1; clone_size: .; v_call: TRBV11-1; cdr3_length: 15
cdr3_aa: CASSRGLAGADTQYF; cdr3_nt: TGTGCCAGCAGCCGCGGACTAGCGGGAGCAGATACGCAGTATTTT; j_call: TRBJ2-3; d_call: TRBD2; clone_size: .; v_call: TRBV4-2; cdr3_length: 15
cdr3_aa: CASSQGAGEETQYF; cdr3_nt: TGTGCCAGCAGCCAAGGGGCAGGGGAAGAGACCCAGTACTTC; j_call: TRBJ2-5; d_call: .; clone_size: few; v_call: TRBV4-2; cdr3_length: 14
cdr3_aa: CASQPAVNINNEQFF; cdr3_nt: TGCGCCTCCCAGCCAGCGGTAAACATCAACAATGAGCAGTTCTTC; j_call: TRBJ2-1; d_call: .; clone_size: .; v_call: TRBV5-1; cdr3_length: 15
cdr3_aa: CASSYGARQPQHF; cdr3_nt: TGTGCCAGCAGTTACGGGGCACGTCAGCCCCAGCATTTT; j_call: TRBJ1-5; d_call: .; clone_size: few; v_call: TRBV6-5; cdr3_length: 13
cdr3_aa: CASMRGFGQPQHF; cdr3_nt: TGTGCCAGTATGAGGGGGTTTGGGCAGCCCCAGCATTTT; j_call: TRBJ1-5; d_call: .; clone_size: .; v_call: TRBV19; cdr3_length: 13
cdr3_aa: CASSHWGTRQDEQFF; cdr3_nt: TGTGCCAGCAGCCACTGGGGGACGAGACAGGATGAGCAGTTCTTC; j_call: TRBJ2-1; d_call: .; clone_size: .; v_call: TRBV14; cdr3_length: 15
cdr3_aa: CASSQMTRIEAFF; cdr3_nt: TGCGCCAGCAGCCAAATGACGAGGATTGAAGCTTTCTTT; j_call: TRBJ1-1; d_call: .; clone_size: .; v_call: TRBV4-1; cdr3_length: 13
cdr3_aa: CASSLGGTGEFSTEAFF; cdr3_nt: TGTGCCAGCAGCTTAGGTGGGACAGGGGAATTTAGTACTGAAGCTTTCTTT; j_call: TRBJ1-1; d_call: TRBD1; clone_size: .; v_call: TRBV7-9; cdr3_length: 17
cdr3_aa: CASSPPSGSSYNEQFF; cdr3_nt: TGTGCCAGCAGCCCCCCGAGCGGGAGCTCCTACAATGAGCAGTTCTTC; j_call: TRBJ2-1; d_call: TRBD2; clone_size: .; v_call: TRBV7-9; cdr3_length: 16
cdr3_aa: CASKSSDRGNQPQHF; cdr3_nt: TGTGCCAGTAAAAGTTCTGACAGAGGCAATCAGCCCCAGCATTTT; j_call: TRBJ1-5; d_call: .; clone_size: .; v_call: TRBV19; cdr3_length: 15
cdr3_aa: CASSISRDGAYEQYF; cdr3_nt: TGTGCCAGTAGTATTTCGCGGGACGGTGCCTACGAGCAGTACTTC; j_call: TRBJ2-7; d_call: .; clone_size: .; v_call: TRBV19; cdr3_length: 15
cdr3_aa: CASSYSTSGRSDTQYF; cdr3_nt: TGTGCCAGCAGTTACTCGACTAGCGGGAGATCAGATACGCAGTATTTT; j_call: TRBJ2-3; d_call: TRBD2; clone_size: .; v_call: TRBV6-5; cdr3_length: 16
cdr3_aa: CASSESAAGGPNEQFF; cdr3_nt: TGCGCCAGCAGTGAGTCTGCGGCGGGAGGGCCCAATGAGCAGTTCTTC; j_call: TRBJ2-1; d_call: TRBD2; clone_size: .; v_call: TRBV10-1; cdr3_length: 16
cdr3_aa: CASSVRERTGELFF; cdr3_nt: TGTGCCAGCAGTGTGCGGGAAAGAACCGGGGAGCTGTTTTTT; j_call: TRBJ2-2; d_call: .; clone_size: .; v_call: TRBV2; cdr3_length: 14
cdr3_aa: CASSEGNTALPQHF; cdr3_nt: TGTGCCAGCAGTGAAGGCAACACCGCCTTGCCCCAGCATTTT; j_call: TRBJ1-5; d_call: .; clone_size: few; v_call: TRBV6-1; cdr3_length: 14
cdr3_aa: CASSLGAGDTDTQYF; cdr3_nt: TGTGCCAGCAGCTTGGGAGCGGGGGACACAGATACGCAGTATTTT; j_call: TRBJ2-3; d_call: TRBD2; clone_size: .; v_call: TRBV5-5; cdr3_length: 15
cdr3_aa: CASSTGGGRDYNEQFF; cdr3_nt: TGTGCCAGCAGTACCGGCGGGGGCCGCGACTACAATGAGCAGTTCTTC; j_call: TRBJ2-1; d_call: .; clone_size: .; v_call: TRBV9; cdr3_length: 16
cdr3_aa: CASSSGGSGDTQYF; cdr3_nt: TGTGCCAGCAGCTCGGGCGGGAGTGGAGATACGCAGTATTTT; j_call: TRBJ2-3; d_call: TRBD2; clone_size: .; v_call: TRBV7-3; cdr3_length: 14
cdr3_aa: CASSLTAGEGQPQHF; cdr3_nt: TGTGCCAGCAGTTTAACGGCAGGGGAGGGTCAGCCCCAGCATTTT; j_call: TRBJ1-5; d_call: .; clone_size: .; v_call: TRBV27; cdr3_length: 15